The source of this T cell receptor beta chain is a study of T cell repertoires in cytomegalovirus infection. Turning to the study itself: Public TCR beta signatures marked donors with CMV infection and the matching HLA.

Points from the study as a whole: Cumulated frequencies of public TCR beta families served to identify carriers of CMV plus the relevant HLA. Predominance within the ex vivo response was attributable to HLA-C-restricted CMV-specific TCR beta clonotypes.

This clonotype was recorded at least ten times. The antigen remains undetermined. TCRdb processed the reads anew with MiXCR; each CDR3 protein has one entry. This table holds about 140,000 distinct CDR3 sequences, approximately 5.9% found once. CDR1 and CDR2 from the germline V gene are SGHTA and FQGNSA. There are 14 residues in the CDR3. The J segment lost 7 bases and the V segment lost 6 bases, leaving 6 bases of the junction unmatched. The sequencing input was PBMCs. The sequence was collected from a human donor in good health (CMV status not recorded). Some clones in this sample may be carry-over from other donors' samples. The rearrangement links TRBV7-2 to TRBJ1-4; 9 nucleotides match TRBD1. The CDR3, as DNA: TGTGCCAGCAGAAAACCGGACAGGGGTGAAAAACTGTTTTTT. It specifies CASRKPDRGEKLFF.